This T cell receptor beta chain was observed in a study of cytomegalovirus exposure and HLA in healthy donors. The overall study: The early release's HLA-typed donors yielded 65 million to 85 million unique TCRs.

The junction had 12 bases not matched to a gene; V was cut back by 1 base and J by 11 bases. The CDR3 totals 15 residues. Germline loops: CDR1 MNHNS, CDR2 SASEGT. The PCR made use of 60 Vbeta and 13 Jbeta primers. Sequencing was performed with immunoSEQ multiplex PCR; in TCRdb, only in-frame clones are kept and a portion is missing. The table shows about 160,000 clones, with roughly 82% occurring only once. Material: PBMCs. This rearrangement joins TRBV6-1 to TRBJ1-2; TRBD1 aligns across 8 bases. This sequence was found in a girl aged 5 to 17 in good health and CMV-seropositive. The CDR3, as DNA: TGTGCCAGCAGTGAAGGTCCGACGACCGGACAGGGATACACCTTC. This translates into CASSEGPTTGQGYTF.